The rows below give T cell receptor beta chains drawn from one sample of a study of T cell changes during pregnancy in multiple sclerosis. Using immunoSEQ multiplex PCR, the repertoire was profiled, and TCRdb retains in-frame clones only, with some absent. The table includes around 69,000 clones, approximately 92% detected once. The material sequenced was peripheral blood, taken in the third trimester of pregnancy. The receptor set was obtained from a female donor in good health, enrolled as a control in a pregnancy study. The CDR3 runs from the conserved cysteine through the conserved F or W. Each record gives: J gene, D gene, V gene, clone size, CDR3 DNA, CDR3 protein. The D gene is left open where the match is weak. Part of the rows lack a size; the others show once, few, many or a class for expanded clones.

TRBJ2-2 - TRBV5-1 - TGCGCCAGCAGCTTTGGGGGGGGACAAACCGGGGAGCTGTTTTTT CASSFGGGQTGELFF
TRBJ2-7 TRBD2 TRBV4-1 - TGCGCCAGCAGCCAAGATTTACTAGCGGTCAAACCGTACGAGCAGTACTTC CASSQDLLAVKPYEQYF
TRBJ2-7 - TRBV11-2 once TGTGCCAGCAGCTCGGGAAGCTACGAGCAGTACTTC CASSSGSYEQYF
TRBJ2-2 TRBD2 TRBV5-1 - TGCGCCAGCAGCTTCTTAGCGGGAGGGTACACCGGGGAGCTGTTTTTT CASSFLAGGYTGELFF
TRBJ1-1 - TRBV28 once TGTGCCAGCTGGTCAAGCGAGAGGGCAGGGAACACTGAAGCTTTCTTT CASWSSERAGNTEAFF
TRBJ2-3 TRBD1 TRBV6-6 - TGTGCCAGCAGAACAGGGGGCACAGATACGCAGTATTTT CASRTGGTDTQYF
TRBJ1-2 TRBD1 TRBV7-3 once TGTGCCAGCAGCACCACAGGGGATGGCTATGGCTACACCTTC CASSTTGDGYGYTF
TRBJ2-1 - TRBV30 - TGTGCCTGGAGTGTAACCGGCCAGGGCAGTGAGCAGTTCTTC CAWSVTGQGSEQFF
TRBJ1-2 TRBD1 TRBV7-9 - TGTGCCAGCAGCTCTGGGACAGGGGAATCATTCGGTGGCTACACCTTC CASSSGTGESFGGYTF
TRBJ2-1 - TRBV19 - TGTGCCAGTAGTCTCCGTTATGTGGCCCCCGAGCAGTTCTTC CASSLRYVAPEQFF
TRBJ2-1 - TRBV13 - TGTGCCAGCAGCGTAAATGAGGCTAGGAGTGTGAGGAATGAGCAGTTCTTC CASSVNEARSVRNEQFF
TRBJ2-7 - TRBV5-6 once TGTGCCAGCAGCTCCCCAGTCGAGCAGTACTTC CASSSPVEQYF